This entry lists 29 T cell receptor beta chains sequenced from one sample in a study of blood T cells in healthy people across ages. For the second PCR, which ran for about 6 to 12 cycles, a sample-barcoded 5' primer and a J-beta primer mix were used. TCRdb processed the 5' RACE reads anew with MiXCR; each CDR3 protein has one entry. This sample yields 870,000 or so distinct CDR3 sequences, of which about 30% are seen a single time; roughly a sixth belongs to the top ten. The sequenced material came from blood. The source is a woman older than 75 in good health.

This clonotype was counted only a few times. It may be a read error: a sequence one base away is much more abundant. This chain joins TRBV7-2 and TRBJ1-6; TRBD1 might be the D (5 bases). The CDR3 is made up of 14 amino acids. Trimming took 11 bases from V and 7 from J, leaving 18 bases between them. Per the germline V gene, CDR1 is SGHTA and CDR2 is FQGNSA. For the CDR3, the DNA is TGTGCCGGCCAAAAGGCAGGGTTGAATTCACCCCTCCACTTT. Translation: CAGQKAGLNSPLHF.

This clonotype was recorded at least ten times. The rearrangement links TRBV29-1 to TRBJ2-2, with D unresolved. This CDR3 contains 13 residues. Germline V gene data show CDR1 as SQVTM and CDR2 as ANQGSEA. V lost 4 bases to trimming and J lost 0 bases, with 6 bases between them. CDR3: CSVGSSNTGELFF. The CDR3 nucleotides are TGCAGCGTTGGTAGTTCGAACACCGGGGAGCTGTTTTTT.

Of note for this clonotype: Lacking the conserved final phenylalanine or tryptophan, this CDR3 likely reflects a read error. The chain joins TRBV2 to TRBJ1-6; D gene unclear. V lost 6 bases, J lost 7 bases, and 10 bases lay in between. This CDR3 has 13 amino acids. CDR1 SNHLY and CDR2 FYNNEI come from the germline V gene. CDR3 residues: CASSEIANSPLHC. The CDR3 nucleotides are TGTGCCAGCAGCGAAATAGCGAATTCACCCCTCCACTGT.

This clonotype was observed many times. This rearrangement joins TRBV6-5 to TRBJ1-2; D gene uncertain. The CDR3 has 14 amino acids. The V and J ends lost 6 bases and 4 bases respectively, with 15 bases between them. From germline, CDR1 is MNHEY and CDR2 SVGAGI. Here the CDR3 reads CASRPRSGPYGYTF. Here the CDR3 DNA reads TGTGCCAGCAGGCCCCGGAGCGGTCCCTATGGCTACACCTTC.

This clonotype was detected ten times or more. The V call is TRBV20-1, the J call TRBJ1-5; 7 positions match TRBD1. The CDR3 is made up of 16 amino acids. Germline assignment: CDR1 DFQATT and CDR2 SNEGSKA (reference sequence). V shed 5 bases, J shed 0 bases, and the junction held 10 bases outside the gene matches. CDR3 DNA: TGCAGTGCTCACAGACAGGGCTATTCTAGCAATCAGCCCCAGCATTTT. Translation gives CSAHRQGYSSNQPQHF.

This clonotype has more than one count but fewer than ten. V gene TRBV10-2 combines with J gene TRBJ1-1; TRBD1 matches at 8 bases. Germline assignment: CDR1 WSHSY and CDR2 SAAADI. The ends lost 2 bases at V and 11 bases at J; junction bases unmatched: 10. The CDR3 has 14 residues. The DNA for the CDR3 is TGCGCCAGCAGTGAGGGGAGCCAGACAGGGGACGCTTTCTTT. This encodes CASSEGSQTGDAFF.

V is TRBV20-1 and J is TRBJ1-6; D remains unclear. Germline CDR1 DFQATT, CDR2 SNEGSKA (reference sequence). CDR3 size: 15 residues. V shed 4 bases and J shed 0 bases, with 10 bases lying between them. Here the CDR3 reads CSATGRSSYNSPLHF. The CDR3 DNA is TGCAGTGCTACAGGTCGGAGCTCCTATAATTCACCCCTCCACTTT.

This clonotype occurred a few times. In DNA, the CDR3 is TGTGCCAGTAGCCCCGGGACTCAATCCTACGAGCAGTACTTC. Translating gives CASSPGTQSYEQYF. The chain links TRBV19 to TRBJ2-7; maybe TRBD2 (6 bases). CDR1 and CDR2 from the germline V gene are LNHDA and SQIVND (reference sequence). The CDR3 has 14 amino acids. Trimming pared 6 bases from V and 1 base from J, leaving 13 bases between.

On this clonotype itself: One base away lies a much larger clone, so this may be a sequencing read error. This chain links TRBV9 with TRBJ2-5, with D hard to call. Germline V gene data show CDR1 as SGDLS and CDR2 as YYNGEE. The V end lost 7 bases, the J end lost 2 bases, and 9 bases lay between the germline ends. The CDR3 loop spans 12 amino acids. In DNA form, the CDR3 reads TGTGCCAGCGAAGGAAAACAAGAGACCCAGTACTTC. Translating it yields CASEGKQETQYF.

This clonotype was counted many times. The chain uses TRBV12-3 or TRBV12-4 and TRBJ2-7; D is perhaps TRBD1 (6 bases). Trimming removed 5 bases from V and 3 bases from J, with 11 bases in between. The CDR3 loop spans 13 amino acids. Written as DNA, the CDR3 is TGTGCCAGCAGTGGACAGCATAGCTACGAGCAGTACTTC. This sequence encodes CASSGQHSYEQYF.

The rearrangement links TRBV4-3 to TRBJ1-1; TRBD1 might be the D (6 bases). This CDR3 has 15 amino acids. CDR1 and CDR2 from the germline V gene are LGHNA and YSLEER. The CDR3 DNA reads as TGCGCTGGCAGCCAAGATTGGGGGCAAAACACTGAAGCTTTCTTT. Translated, it gives CAGSQDWGQNTEAFF.

This clonotype was recorded at least ten times. The chain couples TRBV5-6 to TRBJ2-7, with a tentative D call TRBD2 (5 bases). Trimming pared 4 bases from V and 7 bases from J, leaving 12 bases between. CDR3 length equals 12 residues. Germline CDR1 is SGHDT and CDR2 is YYEEEE. The CDR3 reads CASSTQPGEQYF. In DNA form, the CDR3 reads TGTGCCAGCAGCACACAACCGGGGGAGCAGTACTTC. The whole variable domain, filled in from reference TRBV5-6 and TRBJ2-7, reads DAGVTQSPTHLIKTRGQQVTLRCSPKSGHDTVSWYQQALGQGPQFIFQYYEEEERQRGNFPDRFSGHQFPNYSSELNVNALLLGDSALYLCASSTQPGEQYFGPGTRLTVT.

The table lists this clonotype with many counts. The chain recombines TRBV7-8 with TRBJ1-2; 7 positions match TRBD1. V gave up 4 bases and J gave up 4 bases; unmatched junction bases: 12. This CDR3 is 16 amino acids long. CDR1 and CDR2 (germline): SGHVS, FQNEAQ. The CDR3 protein is CASSSKGARQLYGYTF. Here the CDR3 DNA reads TGTGCCAGCAGCTCAAAGGGGGCGAGACAGCTCTATGGCTACACCTTC.

This clonotype was detected only a few times. It may be a read error: a sequence one base away is much more abundant. The V gene is TRBV11-2, the J gene TRBJ2-6, with D possibly TRBD2 on 6 matching bases. The CDR3 has 16 residues. CDR1 and CDR2 from the germline V gene are SGHAT and FQNNGV. CDR3 DNA: TGTGCCAGCAGCTTAGTCGGCGGGGCTGGGGCCAACGTCCGGACTTTC. Its translation is CASSLVGGAGANVRTF.

This CDR3 reads CASSPNSPANTGELFF. In DNA, the CDR3 is TGTGCCAGCTCGCCAAACTCCCCCGCGAACACCGGGGAGCTGTTTTTT. The chain joins TRBV18 to TRBJ2-2; D is undetermined. This CDR3 is built from 16 residues. Germline CDR1 reads KGHSH; CDR2 reads LQKENI. Trimming pared 6 bases from V and 0 bases from J, leaving 14 bases between.

This chain links TRBV27 with TRBJ2-3; D is perhaps TRBD2 (5 bases). V was trimmed by 3 bases and J by 5 bases, leaving 18 bases between them. The germline V gene encodes CDR1 MNHEY and CDR2 SMNVEV (reference sequence). This CDR3 contains 16 residues. The CDR3 protein is CASSFGGPPRRDTQYF. DNA of the CDR3: TGTGCCAGCAGTTTCGGCGGGCCCCCTAGGAGAGATACGCAGTATTTT.

Concerning this clonotype itself: Being one base from a much bigger clone, this may be a read error. The CDR3 region has the DNA TGCGCCAGCAGGGCAGGGGGGTCTGCTGAGCAGTACTTC. Translated: CASRAGGSAEQYF. This chain uses TRBV5-1 with TRBJ2-5, with D tentatively TRBD1 (7 bases). The V gene lost 5 bases and the J gene lost 11 bases, with 19 bases spanning the gap. CDR3 size: 13 residues. Germline V gene lookup returns CDR1 SGHRS and CDR2 YFSETQ.

This clonotype was seen ten or more times. V and J are TRBV20-1 and TRBJ2-1, with 10 bases fitting TRBD1. The germline V gene has CDR1 DFQATT and CDR2 SNEGSKA (reference sequence). The junction had 9 bases not matched to a gene; V was cut back by 0 bases and J by 4 bases. The CDR3 is 17 amino acids. Here the CDR3 DNA reads TGCAGTGCTAGAGAGATGGGGGGGACAGGGGAGTACAATGAGCAGTTCTTC. Protein sequence: CSAREMGGTGEYNEQFF.

This clonotype was seen a few times. This chain uses TRBV5-5 with TRBJ1-5, with D possibly being TRBD1 (5 bases). The CDR3 totals 15 residues. Trimming removed 3 bases from V and 4 bases from J, with 14 bases in between. The germline CDR1 and CDR2 sequences are SGHKS and YYEKEE (reference sequence). Written as DNA, the CDR3 is TGTGCCAGCAGCTCTTCAGGGTTCTCGAATCAGCCCCAGCATTTT. Translating gives CASSSSGFSNQPQHF.

The genes are TRBV7-2 and TRBJ2-5, with 11 bases fitting TRBD2. V trimming: 5 bases; J trimming: 0 bases; junction bases outside the gene matches: 5. Germline CDR1 reads SGHTA; CDR2 reads FQGNSA. The CDR3 extends over 16 amino acids. Here the CDR3 DNA reads TGTGCCAGCAGCGGTCGACTAGCGGGGCACCAAGAGACCCAGTACTTC. Protein sequence: CASSGRLAGHQETQYF.

This clonotype was observed a handful of times. This clone may be a read error of a much larger clone one base away. This chain uses TRBV29-1 with TRBJ2-1; 13 positions match TRBD2. The J call may be incorrect, as the DNA end agrees better with TRBJ2-7. The CDR3 has 17 amino acids. CDR1 is SQVTM, CDR2 ANQGSEA, per germline. DNA for the CDR3: TGCAGCGTGCGGACTAGCGGGGGCTTGAGCTCCTACAATGAGCAGTACTTC. This codes for CSVRTSGGLSSYNEQYF.

This clonotype has just a few counts. The V call is TRBV18, the J call TRBJ2-7; D is perhaps TRBD2 (6 bases). Germline CDR1 and CDR2: KGHSH and LQKENI. The CDR3 has 15 amino acids. The ends were cut back, 3 bases at V and 7 bases at J, with 19 bases in the middle. CDR3 DNA sequence: TGTGCCAGCTCACCCCTCTCCTCACAGGAGGGAGAGCAGTACTTC. Translating it yields CASSPLSSQEGEQYF.

V usage is TRBV12-3 or TRBV12-4 and J usage is TRBJ2-7, with D perhaps being TRBD1 or TRBD2 (6 bases each). This CDR3 is built from 15 residues. V lost 5 bases, J lost 4 bases, and 18 bases lay in between. The CDR3 protein is CASSGLGGPGYEQYF. The CDR3 DNA reads TGTGCCAGCAGTGGTCTCGGGGGCCCGGGTTACGAGCAGTACTTC.

This clonotype occurred a few times. The chain carries TRBV30 and TRBJ1-6; perhaps TRBD1 as D (6 bases). V dropped 5 bases and J dropped 9 bases, with 20 bases sitting between them. Looked up from germline, CDR1 is GTSNPN and CDR2 is SVGIG (reference sequence). This CDR3 comprises 15 residues. The CDR3 nucleotides read TGTGCCTGGTCAACTCCGGGACAACTGGGTTCACCCCTCCACTTT. Translation gives CAWSTPGQLGSPLHF.

This clonotype was detected only once. A much larger clone differs from this one at a single base, so this may be a read error. The V and J genes are TRBV6-1 and TRBJ2-1; 9 positions match TRBD2. The junction had 12 bases not matched to a gene; V was cut back by 4 bases and J by 2 bases. This CDR3 contains 18 residues. The germline gives CDR1 MNHNS, CDR2 SASEGT. DNA of the CDR3: TGTGCCAGCAGTGGCGCAGCCCGACTAGCGGAGCCCTACAATGAGCAGTTCTTC. Its protein is CASSGAARLAEPYNEQFF.

The chain has TRBV2 and TRBJ1-1, with 8 positions matching TRBD1. The CDR3 length is 14 residues. Germline lookup yields CDR1 SNHLY and CDR2 FYNNEI. V was clipped by 7 bases and J by 3 bases; unmatched bases: 7. CDR3 nucleotides: TGTGCCAGCAAGAAGACAGGGGAAGACACTGAAGCTTTCTTT. Translating it yields CASKKTGEDTEAFF. Supplemented by reference TRBV2 and TRBJ1-1, the full variable domain reads EPEVTQTPSHQVTQMGQEVILRCVPISNHLYFYWYRQILGQKVEFLVSFYNNEISEKSEIFDDQFSVERPDGSNFTLKIRSTKLEDSAMYFCASKKTGEDTEAFFGQGTRLTVV.

This sequence joins TRBV6-5 and TRBJ1-2; D gene ambiguous. The CDR3 is made up of 14 amino acids. Trimming cost V 3 bases and J 3 bases, with 11 bases left between them. Germline CDR1 MNHEY, CDR2 SVGAGI. CDR3 amino acids: CASSYRQFYYGYTF. The CDR3 DNA reads as TGTGCCAGCAGTTATCGGCAGTTTTACTATGGCTACACCTTC.

V is TRBV11-3 and J is TRBJ1-1; D call uncertain. CDR3 length: 14 amino acids. Germline-derived CDR1 and CDR2 are SGHNT and YENEEA. Between the trimmed V and J ends, which lost 3 bases and 0 bases, there was a span of 8 bases. CDR3 loop: CASSLVSMNTEAFF. CDR3 nucleotide sequence: TGTGCCAGCAGCTTGGTCAGCATGAACACTGAAGCTTTCTTT.

The CDR3 DNA is TGTGCCAGCAGTTTCGTGGGGAATGGGAACACTGAAGCTTTCTTT. Residues: CASSFVGNGNTEAFF. The chain links TRBV28 to TRBJ1-1; no definite D call. Germline CDR1 is MDHEN and CDR2 is SYDVKM. The CDR3 extends over 15 amino acids. The V gene lost 3 bases and the J gene lost 1 base, with 12 bases spanning the gap.